Here is one T cell receptor beta chain with its context. The antigen is unknown. These data are taken from a study of T cell responses to AZD1222 COVID-19 vaccine. Produced via immunoSEQ multiplex PCR; TCRdb's table is partial and in-frame only. The sample consists of 80,000 to 100,000 clones, roughly 90% of them appearing once. The CDR3 runs 13 residues. The V gene's germline CDR1 is LNHDA and CDR2 SQIVND (reference sequence). Trimming shortened V by 0 bases and J by 5 bases, and 5 bases separated the two germline ends. Study conclusions and caveats: A mostly white British donor set with more females was recruited, and clonal diversity was possibly underestimated. Of the AZD1222 recipients, only 5 to 7 were seropositive at baseline. Rises in breadth and depth of Spike-specific TCRs came after two AZD1222 doses.

The clonotype originates from an adult in good health. V is TRBV19 and J is TRBJ1-5, with D unclear. This specimen consisted of peripheral blood, obtained on day 0 of MenACWY control vaccination. CDR3 region: CASSIDRDQPQHF. CDR3 nucleotide sequence: TGTGCCAGTAGTATAGATAGGGATCAGCCCCAGCATTTT.